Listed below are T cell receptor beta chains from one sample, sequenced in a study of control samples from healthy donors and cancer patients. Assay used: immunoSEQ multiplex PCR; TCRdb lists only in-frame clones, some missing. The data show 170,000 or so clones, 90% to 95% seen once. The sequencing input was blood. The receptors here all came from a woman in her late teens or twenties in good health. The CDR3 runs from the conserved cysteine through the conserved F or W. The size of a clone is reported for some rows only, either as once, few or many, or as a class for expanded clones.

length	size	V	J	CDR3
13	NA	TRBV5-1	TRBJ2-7	CASSLASSYEQYF
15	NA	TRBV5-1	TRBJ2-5	CASSLAARGIETQYF
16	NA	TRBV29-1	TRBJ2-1	CSVEDPGTSSYNEQFF
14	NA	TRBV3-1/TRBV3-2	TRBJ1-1	CASSQEDRNTEAFF
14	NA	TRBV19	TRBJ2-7	CASTGGTNTYEQYF
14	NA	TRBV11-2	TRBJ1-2	CASSPGAAGSGYTF
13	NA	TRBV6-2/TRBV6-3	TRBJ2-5	CASSPRARETQYF
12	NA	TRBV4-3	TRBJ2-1	CASSDRYNEQFF
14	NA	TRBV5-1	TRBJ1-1	CASSITGGATEAFF
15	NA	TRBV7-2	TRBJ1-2	CASSLVAATFYGYTF
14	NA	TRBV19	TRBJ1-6	CASSPGTEDSPLHF
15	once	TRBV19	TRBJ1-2	CASSIEDRGYYGYTF
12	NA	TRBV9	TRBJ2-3	CASSAYTDTQYF
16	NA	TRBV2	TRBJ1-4	CASRGSDGRTNEKLFF
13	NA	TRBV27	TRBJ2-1	CASSLGGYNEQFF
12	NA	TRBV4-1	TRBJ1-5	CASSQVAGPQHF
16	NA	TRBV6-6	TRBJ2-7	CASSDRGGTGSYEQYF
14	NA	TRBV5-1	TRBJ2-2	CASSLRGNTGELFF
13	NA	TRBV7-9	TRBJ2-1	CASSSPGGNEQFF
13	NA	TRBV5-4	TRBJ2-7	CASSLGSTYEQYF
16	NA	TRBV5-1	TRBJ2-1	CASSLAGESAYNEQFF
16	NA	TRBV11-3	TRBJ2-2	CASSLAVDRLHGELFF
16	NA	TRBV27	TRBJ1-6	CASSQDGSSYNSPLHF
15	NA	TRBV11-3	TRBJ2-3	CASSIGVRKEDTQYF
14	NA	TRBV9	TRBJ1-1	CASSVVDMNTEAFF
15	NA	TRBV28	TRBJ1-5	CASSEAGQPNQPQHF
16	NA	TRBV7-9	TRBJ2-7	CASSPFGAGDYDEQYF
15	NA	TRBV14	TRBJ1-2	CASSQDLSTNYGYTF
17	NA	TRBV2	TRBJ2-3	CASSGGKAGILTDTQYF
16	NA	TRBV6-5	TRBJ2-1	CASSYSSGQVRHEQFF
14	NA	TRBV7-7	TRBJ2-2	CASSLRQGAGELFF
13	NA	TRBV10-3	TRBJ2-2	CAISPGPPGELFF
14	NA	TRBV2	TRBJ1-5	CASSERRGDQPQHF
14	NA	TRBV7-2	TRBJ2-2	CASSLVSHTGELFF
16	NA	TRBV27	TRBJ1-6	CASSPSPRVDSLPLHF
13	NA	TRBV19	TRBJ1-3	CATATGAGNTIYF
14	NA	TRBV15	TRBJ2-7	CATSKGRSSYEQYF
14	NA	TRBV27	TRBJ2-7	CASSPKTGGLEQYF
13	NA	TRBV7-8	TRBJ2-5	CASSYDRGVTQYF
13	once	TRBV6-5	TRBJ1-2	CASSWAENYGYTF
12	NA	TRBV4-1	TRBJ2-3	CASSQGADTQYF
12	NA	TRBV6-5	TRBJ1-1	CASPTGRAEAFF
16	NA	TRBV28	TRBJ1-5	CASSLDRGRFPQPQHF
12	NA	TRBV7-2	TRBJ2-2	CASSLTRGELFF
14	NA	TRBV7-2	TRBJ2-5	CASSVTWGFETQYF
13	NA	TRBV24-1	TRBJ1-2	CATSASDSEGYTF
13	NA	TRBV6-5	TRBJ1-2	CASSLGVSRGYTF
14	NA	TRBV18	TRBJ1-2	CASSPPTRADGYTF
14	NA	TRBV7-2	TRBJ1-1	CASSLGQINTEAFF
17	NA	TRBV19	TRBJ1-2	CASSISQGYDRSYGYTF
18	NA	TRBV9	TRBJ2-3	CASSARGDITSSTDTQYF
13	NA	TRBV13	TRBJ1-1	CASSPGGNTEAFF
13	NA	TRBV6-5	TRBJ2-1	CATASQGAGEQFF
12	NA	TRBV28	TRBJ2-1	CASTPDSNEQFF
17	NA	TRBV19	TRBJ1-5	CASSRGQGPSSNQPQHF
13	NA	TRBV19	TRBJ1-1	CASSPRENTEAFF
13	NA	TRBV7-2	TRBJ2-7	CASSLISSEVQYF
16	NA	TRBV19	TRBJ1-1	CASSIVGRGSSTEAFF